This entry describes one TCR beta chain. The antigen is unknown. The CDR3 spans 13 residues. Trimming cost V 6 bases and J 11 bases; bases outside gene matches: 7. CDR1 and CDR2 from the germline V gene are MNHNS and SASEGT. Naive CD45RA+ and memory CD45RA-negative subsets were split from CD4+ cells. The data stem from a study of shared clonotypes between healthy human individuals. Every immunoSEQ plate was one replicate of a subset's evenly spread DNA. Only in-frame clones appear in the TCRdb table, and some are missing; sequencing was by immunoSEQ multiplex PCR. The sample includes some 2 million clones, 85% to 95% of them seen just once. Overall study findings and caveats: It was observed that about 5% of naive CD4 clonotypes were shared across a few donors.

This TCR came from a man between 18 and 29 years old in good health. This chain joins TRBV6-1 and TRBJ2-2, with TRBD1 matching over 9 bases. The sample taken for sequencing was naive CD4+ T cells sorted from blood. The subset was: CD45RA+ positively selected. The CDR3 is CASSLGTGSELFF. CDR3 nucleotide sequence: TGTGCCAGCAGCCTCGGGACAGGGAGCGAGCTGTTTTTT.